One sample yielded the 30 T cell receptor beta chains listed below, sequenced in a study of cytomegalovirus exposure and HLA in healthy donors. TCRdb's copy holds only in-frame clones and misses some; the assay was immunoSEQ multiplex PCR. The repertoire holds 65,000 or so clones, with around 92% as singletons. Sample: PBMCs. Receptors originate from a young woman in good health and CMV-seronegative.

The rearrangement uses TRBV29-1 and TRBJ1-2, with 9 bases lining up with TRBD1. The ends lost 6 bases at V and 2 bases at J; junction bases unmatched: 4. The CDR3 totals 13 residues. CDR1 is SQVTM and CDR2 is ANQGSEA in the germline V gene. The CDR3 is CSVGTGINYGYTF. For the CDR3, the DNA is TGCAGCGTGGGGACAGGGATAAACTATGGCTACACCTTC.

The V call is TRBV9, the J call TRBJ1-6, with 10 bases fitting TRBD1. Germline CDR1 reads SGDLS; CDR2 reads YYNGEE. CDR3 length equals 14 residues. Losses at the gene ends were 5 bases for V and 8 bases for J; bases not matched to a gene: 4. This CDR3 is CASRAGTGDSPLHF. The CDR3 DNA is TGTGCCAGCAGAGCCGGGACAGGGGATTCACCCCTCCACTTT.

This rearrangement joins TRBV29-1 to TRBJ2-4, with D possibly matching TRBD2 (6 bases). CDR3 length: 13 amino acids. Trimming removed 7 bases at V and 4 bases at J, with 14 bases between. CDR1 is SQVTM, CDR2 ANQGSEA, per germline. The CDR3 reads CSARLSGKNIQYF. For the CDR3, the DNA is TGCAGCGCTCGACTAAGCGGGAAAAACATTCAGTACTTC.

The CDR3 DNA sequence: TGTGCCAGCAGCTTGGGCGGGAGGGCCTTTTTTGGGGCCAACGTCCTGACTTTC. Translating gives CASSLGGRAFFGANVLTF. V gene TRBV5-6 combines with J gene TRBJ2-6, with TRBD2 identical over 9 bases. This CDR3 spans 18 amino acids. The germline CDR1 and CDR2 sequences are SGHDT and YYEEEE. The trim removed 0 bases at V and 3 bases at J, leaving 7 bases unmatched.

The sample holds a few counts of this clone. This chain joins TRBV9 and TRBJ2-2; D is unresolved. The ends were cut back, 4 bases at V and 7 bases at J, with 8 bases in the middle. The CDR3 is 12 amino acids. Per germline, CDR1 SGDLS and CDR2 YYNGEE. The CDR3 protein is CASSPGGGELFF. The CDR3 region has the DNA TGTGCCAGCAGCCCCGGCGGCGGGGAGCTGTTTTTT. Variable domain in full (rest from reference TRBV9 and TRBJ2-2): DSGVTQTPKHLITATGQRVTLRCSPRSGDLSVYWYQQSLDQGLQFLIQYYNGEERAKGNILERFSAQQFPDLHSELNLSSLELGDSALYFCASSPGGGELFFGEGSRLTVL.

This rearrangement joins TRBV4-1 to TRBJ2-7, with D possibly matching TRBD2 (6 bases). Between the trimmed V and J ends, which lost 2 bases and 4 bases, there was a span of 12 bases. The CDR3 runs to 14 residues. CDR1 is MGHRA, CDR2 YSYEKL, per germline. The CDR3 region has the DNA TGCGCCAGCAGCCAAAGAGACGGAGGGTACGAGCAGTACTTC. Translated: CASSQRDGGYEQYF.

This chain uses TRBV5-1 with TRBJ2-2; tentative D call: TRBD1 (5 bases). The CDR3 has 15 amino acids. Deletions cut 2 bases from V and 0 bases from J, with 8 bases between. Germline assignment: CDR1 SGHRS and CDR2 YFSETQ. CDR3 loop: CASSFTGPNTGELFF. For the CDR3, the DNA is TGCGCCAGCAGCTTCACAGGACCGAACACCGGGGAGCTGTTTTTT. Full variable domain (missing parts from reference TRBV5-1 and TRBJ2-2): KAGVTQTPRYLIKTRGQQVTLSCSPISGHRSVSWYQQTPGQGLQFLFEYFSETQRNKGNFPGRFSGRQFSNSRSEMNVSTLELGDSALYLCASSFTGPNTGELFFGEGSRLTVL.

The gene calls are TRBV19 and TRBJ2-3; 9 nucleotides align to TRBD2. V lost 1 base to trimming and J lost 0 bases; unmatched junction nucleotides: 2. CDR1 and CDR2 (germline): LNHDA, SQIVND (reference sequence). This CDR3 is 16 amino acids long. CDR3 amino acids: CASSIGLAASTDTQYF. CDR3 in DNA: TGTGCCAGTAGTATAGGACTAGCGGCAAGCACAGATACGCAGTATTTT.

The chain carries TRBV5-1 and TRBJ1-1; 7 bases map to TRBD1. Germline CDR1 and CDR2: SGHRS and YFSETQ. Trimming took 4 bases from V and 4 from J; bases not matched to a gene: 7. CDR3 length: 14 amino acids. CDR3 in amino acids: CASSQGDLGTEAFF. The DNA for the CDR3 is TGCGCCAGCAGCCAGGGGGATCTTGGCACTGAAGCTTTCTTT.

The chain links TRBV6-9 to TRBJ1-5; 8 nucleotides agree with TRBD1. Trimming cost V 2 bases and J 1 base; bases outside gene matches: 10. CDR1 and CDR2 from the germline V gene are MNHGY and SVAAGI. This CDR3 comprises 18 residues. CDR3 region: CASSYRGRGPWSNQPQHF. CDR3 DNA sequence: TGTGCCAGCAGTTATCGAGGCAGGGGGCCCTGGAGCAATCAGCCCCAGCATTTT.

The rearrangement links TRBV4-1 to TRBJ2-3, with TRBD1 matching over 12 bases. CDR1 and CDR2 (germline): MGHRA, YSYEKL. The V gene end was trimmed by 2 bases and the J gene end by 5 bases; junction bases not matched to a gene: 5. This CDR3 is built from 16 residues. The CDR3 DNA is TGCGCCAGCAGCCAATCCGGGACAGGGGGCCAAGATACGCAGTATTTT. Translating it yields CASSQSGTGGQDTQYF.

This clone was seen just once. The chain joins TRBV27 to TRBJ2-7, with 8 bases that match TRBD1. Germline V gene lookup returns CDR1 MNHEY and CDR2 SMNVEV (reference sequence). The CDR3 totals 16 residues. With V trimmed by 0 bases and J by 2 bases, 6 bases remained unmatched. The chain's CDR3 is CASSLSGQGPTYEQYF. DNA for the CDR3: TGTGCCAGCAGTTTATCCGGACAGGGACCCACCTACGAGCAGTACTTC.

This chain uses TRBV5-6 with TRBJ2-5, with 8 bases identical to TRBD1. The CDR3 extends over 17 amino acids. The V segment lost 5 bases and the J segment 2 bases; nucleotides outside the gene matches: 14. Germline V gene sequence: CDR1 SGHDT, CDR2 YYEEEE. CDR3 sequence (DNA): TGTGCCAGCAGATTTAAAGGACAGGGTGAAGTTCAAGAGACCCAGTACTTC. Translation gives CASRFKGQGEVQETQYF.

The chain links TRBV6-1 to TRBJ1-6, with D perhaps TRBD1 (5 bases). CDR1 is MNHNS, CDR2 SASEGT, per germline. The CDR3 loop spans 15 amino acids. V was pared by 0 bases and J by 14 bases, with 17 bases between. In nucleotides, the CDR3 is TGTGCCAGCAGTGAAGCATTTGGCGGCTGGGGGGCCCTCCACTTT. Protein: CASSEAFGGWGALHF.

Only a few counts were recorded for this clone. The chain uses TRBV18 and TRBJ2-4; D is possibly TRBD2 (5 bases). Looked up from germline, CDR1 is KGHSH and CDR2 is LQKENI. The CDR3 runs to 12 residues. The V and J ends lost 3 bases and 7 bases respectively, with 7 bases between them. CDR3 DNA sequence: TGTGCCAGCTCACCCGGCGGGAACATTCAGTACTTC. It encodes CASSPGGNIQYF.

The chain has TRBV10-3 and TRBJ1-4; the D is unclear. Looked up from germline, CDR1 is ENHRY and CDR2 is SYGVKD. This CDR3 contains 13 residues. The ends were cut back, 6 bases at V and 2 bases at J, with 7 bases in the middle. Here the CDR3 DNA reads TGTGCCATCAGCTCTGGCACTAATGAAAAACTGTTTTTT. Protein sequence: CAISSGTNEKLFF.

The V gene is TRBV7-2, the J gene TRBJ1-2; 7 nucleotides match TRBD1. J was trimmed by 9 bases and V by 4 bases; bases with no gene match: 8. The germline CDR1 and CDR2 sequences are SGHTA and FQGNSA. This CDR3 has 13 amino acids. The CDR3 reads CASSSNDRDSYTF. CDR3 nucleotides: TGTGCCAGCAGCTCCAACGACAGGGACAGCTACACCTTC.

The rearrangement uses TRBV4-1 and TRBJ2-3; a possible D gene is TRBD2 (6 bases). CDR1 is MGHRA, CDR2 YSYEKL, per germline. The CDR3 spans 18 residues. Trimming removed 0 bases at V and 2 bases at J, with 18 bases between. CDR3 nucleotide sequence: TGCGCCAGCAGCCAAGAAGGTAATAGCGGAGCTATCACAGATACGCAGTATTTT. This translates into CASSQEGNSGAITDTQYF.

The chain recombines TRBV7-8 with TRBJ1-3; maybe TRBD1 (5 bases). V gave up 5 bases and J gave up 8 bases, with 22 bases separating them. Germline assignment: CDR1 SGHVS and CDR2 FQNEAQ. The CDR3 is 16 amino acids. The CDR3 nucleotides read TGTGCCAGCAGCAAAAACCCTGGGGCCAGGGCAGACACCATATATTTT. Translated: CASSKNPGARADTIYF.

This rearrangement joins TRBV4-1 to TRBJ1-1; possibly TRBD1 for D (5 bases). Per the germline V gene, CDR1 is MGHRA and CDR2 is YSYEKL. This CDR3 comprises 15 residues. V was pared by 0 bases and J by 4 bases, with 12 bases between. The CDR3 region is CASSQEGGYGTEAFF. CDR3 DNA sequence: TGCGCCAGCAGCCAAGAGGGGGGATATGGCACTGAAGCTTTCTTT.

The chain carries TRBV9 and TRBJ1-1; tentative D call: TRBD1 (6 bases). Germline CDR1 is SGDLS and CDR2 is YYNGEE. Trimming took 1 base from V and 3 from J, leaving 13 bases between them. The CDR3 sequence is 15 residues long. CDR3 bases: TGTGCCAGCAGCGTAAGGGGGACATTTGACACTGAAGCTTTCTTT. Protein sequence: CASSVRGTFDTEAFF.

The J gene is TRBJ1-4, the V gene TRBV6-4; 8 bases are a match to TRBD1. This CDR3 region has 15 residues. Trimming took 9 bases from V and 7 from J; bases not matched to a gene: 13. Germline V gene lookup returns CDR1 MRHNA and CDR2 SNTAGT. The CDR3 spells CASLGRQGISEKLFF. DNA of the CDR3: TGTGCCAGTCTAGGGAGACAGGGGATCAGTGAAAAACTGTTTTTT.

The genes are TRBV18 and TRBJ2-5; TRBD2 is a possible D gene (6 bases). Trimming shortened V by 0 bases and J by 0 bases, and 8 bases separated the two germline ends. The germline CDR1 and CDR2 sequences are KGHSH and LQKENI. This CDR3 comprises 15 residues. The CDR3 sequence: CASSPPREYQETQYF. The CDR3, as DNA: TGTGCCAGCTCACCACCTCGGGAGTACCAAGAGACCCAGTACTTC. Together with reference TRBV18 and TRBJ2-5, the CDR3 gives the full variable domain: NAGVMQNPRHLVRRRGQEARLRCSPMKGHSHVYWYRQLPEEGLKFMVYLQKENIIDESGMPKERFSAEFPKEGPSILRIQQVVRGDSAAYFCASSPPREYQETQYFGPGTRLLVL.

The rearrangement uses TRBV6-5 and TRBJ2-7, with 12 bases lining up with TRBD2. The CDR3 length is 13 residues. Germline V gene data show CDR1 as MNHEY and CDR2 as SVGAGI. V lost 5 bases and J lost 4; bases outside the gene matches: 0. CDR3 coding DNA: TGTGCCAGCAGTGGACTAGCGGGGTACGAGCAGTACTTC. This gives the protein CASSGLAGYEQYF.

This clone appeared a single time. CDR3 sequence (DNA): TGTGCCAGCAGTGCCCAGCGGGCTATCACAGATACGCAGTATTTT. It yields the protein CASSAQRAITDTQYF. The chain employs TRBV6-1 and TRBJ2-3, with D possibly being TRBD2 (6 bases). Trimming shortened V by 4 bases and J by 2 bases, and 13 bases separated the two germline ends. The CDR3 length is 15 residues. Germline V gives CDR1 MNHNS, CDR2 SASEGT.

The chain is built from TRBV5-1 and TRBJ2-7; no reliable D call. Germline lookup yields CDR1 SGHRS and CDR2 YFSETQ. V lost 2 bases to trimming and J lost 5 bases, with 5 bases between them. The CDR3 runs to 11 residues. As DNA, the CDR3 is TGCGCCAGCAGCTTTTCCAACGAGCAGTACTTC. Protein product: CASSFSNEQYF.

The gene calls are TRBV7-2 and TRBJ2-6, with D tentatively TRBD1 (6 bases). Germline V gives CDR1 SGHTA, CDR2 FQGNSA. Trimming pared 2 bases from V and 1 base from J, leaving 18 bases between. The CDR3 sequence is 19 residues long. This CDR3 is CASSLIIFQGISGANVLTF. DNA for the CDR3: TGTGCCAGCAGCTTAATAATCTTCCAGGGGATATCTGGGGCCAACGTCCTGACTTTC.

V usage is TRBV7-2 and J usage is TRBJ2-5; 8 positions agree with TRBD1. Per germline, CDR1 SGHTA and CDR2 FQGNSA. There are 15 residues in the CDR3. The V gene end was trimmed by 2 bases and the J gene end by 4 bases; junction bases not matched to a gene: 6. Written as DNA, the CDR3 is TGTGCCAGCAGCTTATCGTCAGGGGGCGGAGAGACCCAGTACTTC. Residues: CASSLSSGGGETQYF.

The chain joins TRBV4-2 to TRBJ2-7, with 14 bases identical to TRBD2. Germline CDR1 LGHNA, CDR2 YNFKEQ. The CDR3 totals 16 residues. Trimming removed 0 bases from V and 4 bases from J; junction bases left unmatched: 2. CDR3 sequence reads: CASSQEGTSGSYEQYF. DNA for the CDR3: TGTGCCAGCAGCCAAGAAGGGACTAGCGGGAGTTACGAGCAGTACTTC.

The chain uses TRBV7-3 and TRBJ2-2, with 12 bases matching TRBD2. This CDR3 is built from 15 residues. Per the germline V gene, CDR1 is SGHTA and CDR2 is FQGTGA. V lost 5 bases, J lost 6 bases, and 4 bases stayed unmatched. This CDR3 is CASSLAGGLPGELFF. CDR3 bases: TGTGCCAGCAGCCTAGCGGGGGGGCTCCCCGGGGAGCTGTTTTTT.